Below are 21 T cell receptor beta chains sequenced from a single sample in a study of PD-1 blockade in classical Hodgkin lymphoma. The time point denotes: cycle 4 day 1 (C4D1), after more than five weeks of nivolumab. All the patients suffered relapse after autologous stem cell transplantation, and brentuximab vedotin exposure differed. By magnetic negative selection, CD4+ T cells were purified from thawed PBMCs. Data came from immunoSEQ multiplex PCR; TCRdb stores just in-frame clones and leaves some out. The table has about 25,000 clones, roughly 76% seen once. Sequenced here: CD4+ T cells from blood, sampled before the fourth cycle of nivolumab. The receptors come from a human donor with classical Hodgkin lymphoma.

The rearrangement uses TRBV29-1 and TRBJ1-5; D is unresolved. Trimming removed 4 bases from V and 1 base from J, with 14 bases in between. This CDR3 is 15 amino acids long. Germline values: CDR1 SQVTM, CDR2 ANQGSEA. The DNA for the CDR3 is TGCAGCGTTGGTGAAAATTCGGCGAGCAATCAGCCCCAGCATTTT. Residues: CSVGENSASNQPQHF.

This clone was recorded only once. The chain combines TRBV4-3 with TRBJ2-5; perhaps TRBD2 as D (6 bases). Trimming stripped 0 bases from V and 6 bases from J, with 14 bases between. The germline V gene encodes CDR1 LGHNA and CDR2 YSLEER. The CDR3 covers 15 residues. The CDR3 reads CASSQDPLEGQTQYF. The CDR3 nucleotides are TGCGCCAGCAGCCAAGATCCACTGGAGGGCCAGACCCAGTACTTC.

This chain uses TRBV7-2 with TRBJ2-1; maybe TRBD2 (6 bases). The CDR3 totals 14 residues. The germline V gene has CDR1 SGHTA and CDR2 FQGNSA. V was trimmed by 4 bases and J by 7 bases, leaving 14 bases between them. CDR3 amino acids: CASSWDSPRNEQFF. DNA of the CDR3: TGTGCCAGCAGCTGGGACTCACCTAGGAATGAGCAGTTCTTC.

The chain carries TRBV5-6 and TRBJ2-6; 7 nucleotides match TRBD1. The germline gives CDR1 SGHDT, CDR2 YYEEEE. V trimming: 4 bases; J trimming: 4 bases; junction bases outside the gene matches: 5. There are 15 residues in the CDR3. CDR3 DNA sequence: TGTGCCAGCAGCCCGACAGGGACCGGGGCCAACGTCCTGACTTTC. It yields the protein CASSPTGTGANVLTF.

This chain connects TRBV20-1 to TRBJ1-1; the D gene is possibly TRBD1 (5 bases). The CDR3 consists of 11 residues. Germline CDR1 reads DFQATT; CDR2 reads SNEGSKA (reference sequence). CDR3 nucleotides: TGCAGGGGGCTAATGAACACTGAAGCTTTCTTT. Translation: CRGLMNTEAFF.

In this sample, this clone turned up once. This chain links TRBV10-3 with TRBJ2-6; D is unclear. CDR3 length equals 16 residues. The ends were cut back, 6 bases at V and 1 base at J, with 13 bases in the middle. Germline lookup yields CDR1 ENHRY and CDR2 SYGVKD. CDR3 sequence reads: CAISPRTLSGANVLTF. In nucleotides, the CDR3 is TGTGCCATCAGCCCCAGGACCCTTTCTGGGGCCAACGTCCTGACTTTC.

This clone was seen a few times. This chain connects TRBV4-2 to TRBJ1-5; 8 bases are shared with TRBD1. The CDR3 has 15 residues. The germline gives CDR1 LGHNA, CDR2 YNFKEQ. V shed 3 bases and J 5 bases; nucleotides not matched to a gene: 6. The CDR3 bases are TGTGCCAGCAGCCAGGAAAGACAGGGGCATCAGCCCCAGCATTTT. This gives the protein CASSQERQGHQPQHF.

The chain couples TRBV6-1 to TRBJ2-5; a weak D match, TRBD2 (6 bases). The CDR3 is 13 amino acids. Germline assignment: CDR1 MNHNS and CDR2 SASEGT. The V end was cut by 1 base, the J end by 4 bases, with 7 bases between. The CDR3: CASSEVGGETQYF. The CDR3 DNA reads as TGTGCCAGCAGTGAAGTGGGGGGAGAGACCCAGTACTTC.

For the CDR3, the DNA is TGTGCCAGCAGTTACTCCGCGTACGAGCAGTACTTC. The encoded protein is CASSYSAYEQYF. The chain couples TRBV6-6 to TRBJ2-7, with unresolved D. Deletions cut 0 bases from V and 4 bases from J, with 4 bases between. CDR1 is MNHNY and CDR2 is SVGAGI in the germline V gene (reference sequence). CDR3 length: 12 residues.

V gene TRBV27 combines with J gene TRBJ2-3; 9 bases are a match to TRBD1. Trimming removed 3 bases from V and 7 bases from J; junction bases left unmatched: 8. This CDR3 region has 15 residues. The germline gives CDR1 MNHEY, CDR2 SMNVEV (reference sequence). This CDR3 reads CASSFPGQGINTQYF. The DNA for the CDR3 is TGTGCCAGCAGTTTCCCGGGACAGGGAATAAATACGCAGTATTTT.

The rearrangement joins TRBV19 to TRBJ2-5; 10 positions agree with TRBD1. CDR3 length: 15 residues. Germline V CDR1 and CDR2: LNHDA, SQIVND (reference sequence). Trimming cost V 6 bases and J 0 bases; bases outside gene matches: 4. CDR3 in DNA: TGTGCCAGTAGGAGGGGACAGGGGTACCAAGAGACCCAGTACTTC. Translating it yields CASRRGQGYQETQYF. Full variable domain (missing parts from reference TRBV19 and TRBJ2-5): DGGITQSPKYLFRKEGQNVTLSCEQNLNHDAMYWYRQDPGQGLRLIYYSQIVNDFQKGDIAEGYSVSREKKESFPLTVTSAQKNPTAFYLCASRRGQGYQETQYFGPGTRLLVL.

The rearrangement joins TRBV28 to TRBJ1-4, with D unresolved. Germline CDR1 is MDHEN and CDR2 is SYDVKM. The CDR3 is 12 amino acids. V gave up 4 bases and J gave up 8 bases, with 8 bases separating them. CDR3 residues: CASSWPGEKLFF. The CDR3, as DNA: TGTGCCAGCAGTTGGCCGGGGGAAAAACTGTTTTTT.

V is TRBV6-5 and J is TRBJ2-1; 9 bases agree with TRBD2. CDR1 and CDR2 from the germline V gene are MNHEY and SVGAGI. The CDR3 length is 16 residues. The junction had 6 bases not matched to a gene; V was cut back by 2 bases and J by 4 bases. In DNA, the CDR3 is TGTGCCAGCAGTTACGGAAGCGGGGGGCCGTACAATGAGCAGTTCTTC. Its translation is CASSYGSGGPYNEQFF.

This clone was seen just once. The chain uses TRBV7-3 and TRBJ2-5; D gene ambiguous. The germline CDR1 and CDR2 sequences are SGHTA and FQGTGA. The ends were cut back, 2 bases at V and 0 bases at J, with 4 bases in the middle. The CDR3 covers 13 residues. The CDR3 region has the DNA TGTGCCAGCAGCTTAGGGCACCAAGAGACCCAGTACTTC. It specifies CASSLGHQETQYF.

The chain joins TRBV30 to TRBJ2-1, with 10 bases lining up with TRBD2. CDR1 and CDR2 (germline): GTSNPN, SVGIG (reference sequence). Germline trimming cut 0 bases from V and 3 bases from J; bases unmatched to any gene: 2. The CDR3 totals 15 residues. CDR3 amino acids: CAWSVTSGLYNEQFF. CDR3 coding DNA: TGTGCCTGGAGTGTGACTAGCGGGCTCTACAATGAGCAGTTCTTC.

The chain combines TRBV6-6 with TRBJ1-2; D may be TRBD1 (6 bases). CDR3 length: 13 residues. Trimming removed 4 bases from V and 7 bases from J, with 13 bases in between. Germline V lookup: CDR1 MNHNY, CDR2 SVGAGI (reference sequence). CDR3 nucleotide sequence: TGTGCCAGCAGTTTATCTCAGGGGACTGGCTACACCTTC. This translates into CASSLSQGTGYTF.

The gene calls are TRBV5-6 and TRBJ2-3; TRBD2 matches 7 bases. The length of the CDR3 is 16 residues. The ends lost 4 bases at V and 2 bases at J; junction bases unmatched: 10. Germline CDR1 and CDR2: SGHDT and YYEEEE. The CDR3 loop is CASSGLGTIFTDTQYF. For the CDR3, the DNA is TGTGCCAGCAGCGGGCTTGGGACTATCTTCACAGATACGCAGTATTTT.

The DNA for the CDR3 is TGTGCCAGCAGTGATCGATGGGACTATGGCTACACCTTC. Translating it yields CASSDRWDYGYTF. The chain carries TRBV25-1 and TRBJ1-2, with D uncertain. V was clipped by 3 bases and J by 3 bases, with 8 bases between them. CDR1 is MGHDK and CDR2 is SYGVNS in the germline V gene. This CDR3 has 13 residues.

V usage is TRBV30 and J usage is TRBJ2-7; 10 nucleotides match TRBD2. Trimming removed 5 bases from V and 4 bases from J; junction bases left unmatched: 8. The CDR3 length is 14 residues. Germline V lookup: CDR1 GTSNPN, CDR2 SVGIG (reference sequence). CDR3 in amino acids: CAWAGSGGAYEQYF. The CDR3 DNA is TGTGCCTGGGCAGGGAGCGGGGGGGCATACGAGCAGTACTTC.

The rearrangement uses TRBV19 and TRBJ1-4, with TRBD1 identical over 8 bases. With V trimmed by 3 bases and J by 8 bases, 8 bases remained unmatched. Germline lookup yields CDR1 LNHDA and CDR2 SQIVND (reference sequence). The CDR3 totals 15 residues. CDR3 sequence (DNA): TGTGCCAGTAGTATCCCAACGGGACAGGCGGAAAAACTGTTTTTT. Amino acids: CASSIPTGQAEKLFF.

The V and J genes are TRBV6-5 and TRBJ1-3; D gene ambiguous. Germline loops: CDR1 MNHEY, CDR2 SVGAGI. There are 14 residues in the CDR3. V dropped 0 bases and J dropped 2 bases, with 5 bases sitting between them. The CDR3 protein is CASSYSITGNTIYF. For the CDR3, the DNA is TGTGCCAGCAGTTACTCGATAACTGGAAACACCATATATTTT.